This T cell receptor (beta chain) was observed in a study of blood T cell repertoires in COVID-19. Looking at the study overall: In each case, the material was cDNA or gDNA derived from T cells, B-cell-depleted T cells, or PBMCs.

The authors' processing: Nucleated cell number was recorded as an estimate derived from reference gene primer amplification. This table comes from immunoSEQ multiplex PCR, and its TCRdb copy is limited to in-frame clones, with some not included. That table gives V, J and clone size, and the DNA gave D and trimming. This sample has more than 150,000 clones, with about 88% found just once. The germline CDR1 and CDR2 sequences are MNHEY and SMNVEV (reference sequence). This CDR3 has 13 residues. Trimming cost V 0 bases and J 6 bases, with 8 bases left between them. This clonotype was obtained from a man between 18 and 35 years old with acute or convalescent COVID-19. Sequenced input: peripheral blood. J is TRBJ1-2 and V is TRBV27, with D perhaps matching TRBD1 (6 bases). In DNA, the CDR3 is TGTGCCAGCAGTTTATCTTACAGGGATGGCTACACCTTC. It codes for CASSLSYRDGYTF.